Listed here are 3 T cell receptor beta chains from one sample, sequenced in a study of blood T cell repertoires in COVID-19. Assay used: immunoSEQ multiplex PCR; TCRdb lists only in-frame clones, some missing. The table has about 320,000 clones, 88% seen once. Sequences were obtained from peripheral blood. These receptors were collected from a woman in her twenties or thirties with COVID-19, enrolled during active disease.

The V gene is TRBV6-6, the J gene TRBJ1-1; 8 bases line up with TRBD1. The CDR3 spans 15 residues. In germline, CDR1 is MNHNY, CDR2 SVGAGI (reference sequence). The V and J ends lost 2 bases and 5 bases, in that order; junction bases with no gene match: 7. This CDR3 reads CASSYPTGVGTEAFF. The CDR3 coding sequence is TGTGCCAGCAGTTACCCGACAGGGGTTGGGACTGAAGCTTTCTTT.

A few counts support this clone. This chain joins TRBV29-1 and TRBJ1-2, with a possible D match to TRBD1 (6 bases). Looked up from germline, CDR1 is SQVTM and CDR2 is ANQGSEA. Deletions cut 7 bases from V and 4 bases from J, with 13 bases between. The CDR3 has 12 residues. CDR3 sequence: CSAKDSSYGYTF. The DNA of the CDR3 is TGCAGCGCAAAGGACAGTAGCTATGGCTACACCTTC.

CDR3 protein: CASSPGQTEAFF. CDR3 in DNA: TGTGCCAGCAGTCCAGGGCAGACTGAAGCTTTCTTT. The rearrangement links TRBV2 to TRBJ1-1; D is perhaps TRBD1 (5 bases). The V end lost 5 bases, the J end lost 5 bases, and 9 bases lay between the germline ends. The V gene's germline CDR1 is SNHLY and CDR2 FYNNEI. This CDR3 comprises 12 residues.